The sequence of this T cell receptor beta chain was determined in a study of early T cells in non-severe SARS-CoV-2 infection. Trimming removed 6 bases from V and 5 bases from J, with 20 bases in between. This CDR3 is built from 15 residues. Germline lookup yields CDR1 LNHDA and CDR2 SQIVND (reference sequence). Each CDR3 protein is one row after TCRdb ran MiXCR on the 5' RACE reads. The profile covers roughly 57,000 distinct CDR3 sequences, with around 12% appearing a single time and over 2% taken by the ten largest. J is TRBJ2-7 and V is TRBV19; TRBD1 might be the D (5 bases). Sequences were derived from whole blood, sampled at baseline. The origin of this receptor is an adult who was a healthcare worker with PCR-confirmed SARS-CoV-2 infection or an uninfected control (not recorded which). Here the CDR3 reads CASSYGAQGFHEQYF. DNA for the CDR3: TGTGCCAGTAGCTACGGAGCTCAGGGTTTCCACGAGCAGTACTTC.